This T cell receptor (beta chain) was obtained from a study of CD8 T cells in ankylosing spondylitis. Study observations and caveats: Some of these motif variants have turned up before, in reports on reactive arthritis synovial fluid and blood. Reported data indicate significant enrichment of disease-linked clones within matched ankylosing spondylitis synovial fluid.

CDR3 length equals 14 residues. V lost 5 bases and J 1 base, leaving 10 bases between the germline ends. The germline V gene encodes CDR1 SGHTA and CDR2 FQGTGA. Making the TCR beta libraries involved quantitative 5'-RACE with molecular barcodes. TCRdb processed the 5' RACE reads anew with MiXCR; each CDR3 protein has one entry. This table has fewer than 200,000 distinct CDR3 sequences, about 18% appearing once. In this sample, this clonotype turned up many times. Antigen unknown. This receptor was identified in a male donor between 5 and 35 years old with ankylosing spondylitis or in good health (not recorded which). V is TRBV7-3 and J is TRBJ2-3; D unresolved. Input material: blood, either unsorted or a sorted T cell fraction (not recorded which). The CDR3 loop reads CASSPLGGTDTQYF. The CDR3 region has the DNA TGTGCCAGCAGCCCCCTTGGTGGCACAGATACGCAGTATTTT.